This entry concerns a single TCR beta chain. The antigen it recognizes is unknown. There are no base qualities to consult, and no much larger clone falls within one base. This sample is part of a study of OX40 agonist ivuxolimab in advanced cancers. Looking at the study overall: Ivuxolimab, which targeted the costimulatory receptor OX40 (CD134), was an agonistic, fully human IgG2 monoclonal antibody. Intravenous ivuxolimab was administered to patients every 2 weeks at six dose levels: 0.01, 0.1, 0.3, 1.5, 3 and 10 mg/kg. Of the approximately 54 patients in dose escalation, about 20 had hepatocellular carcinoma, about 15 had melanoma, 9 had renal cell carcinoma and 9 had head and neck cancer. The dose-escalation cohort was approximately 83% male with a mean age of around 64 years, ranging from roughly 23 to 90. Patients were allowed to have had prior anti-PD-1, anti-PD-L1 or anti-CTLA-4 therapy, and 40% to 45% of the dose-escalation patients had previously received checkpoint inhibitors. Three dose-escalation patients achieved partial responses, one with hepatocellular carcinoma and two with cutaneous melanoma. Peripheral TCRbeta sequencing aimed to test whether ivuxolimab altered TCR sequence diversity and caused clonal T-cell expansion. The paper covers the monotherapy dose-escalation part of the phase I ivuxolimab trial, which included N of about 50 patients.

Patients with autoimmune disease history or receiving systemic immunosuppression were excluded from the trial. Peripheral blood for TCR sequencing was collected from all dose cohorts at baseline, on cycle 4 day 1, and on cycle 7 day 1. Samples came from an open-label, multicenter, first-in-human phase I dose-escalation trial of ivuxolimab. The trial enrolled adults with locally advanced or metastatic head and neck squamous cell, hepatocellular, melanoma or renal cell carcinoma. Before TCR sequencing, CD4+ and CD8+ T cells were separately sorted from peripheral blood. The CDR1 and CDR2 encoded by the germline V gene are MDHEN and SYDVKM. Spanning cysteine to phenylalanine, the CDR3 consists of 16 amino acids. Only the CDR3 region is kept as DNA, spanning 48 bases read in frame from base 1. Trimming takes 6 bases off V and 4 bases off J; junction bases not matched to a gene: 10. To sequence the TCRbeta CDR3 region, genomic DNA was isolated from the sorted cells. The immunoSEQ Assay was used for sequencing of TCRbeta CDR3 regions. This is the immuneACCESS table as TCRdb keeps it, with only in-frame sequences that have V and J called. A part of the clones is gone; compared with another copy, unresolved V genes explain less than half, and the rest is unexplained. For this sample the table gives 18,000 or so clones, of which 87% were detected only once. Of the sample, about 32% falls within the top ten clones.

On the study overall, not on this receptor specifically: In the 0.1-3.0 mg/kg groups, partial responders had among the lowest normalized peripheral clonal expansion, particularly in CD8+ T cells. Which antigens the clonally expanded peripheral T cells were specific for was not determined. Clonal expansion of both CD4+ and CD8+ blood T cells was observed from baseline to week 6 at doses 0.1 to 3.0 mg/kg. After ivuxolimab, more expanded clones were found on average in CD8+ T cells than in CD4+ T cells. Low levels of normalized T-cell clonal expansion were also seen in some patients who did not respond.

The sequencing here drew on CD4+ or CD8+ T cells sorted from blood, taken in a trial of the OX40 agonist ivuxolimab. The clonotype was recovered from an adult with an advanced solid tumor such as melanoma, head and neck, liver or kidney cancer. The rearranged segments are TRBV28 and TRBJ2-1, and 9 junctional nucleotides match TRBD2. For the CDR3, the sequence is CASRYSLAGRYNEQFF. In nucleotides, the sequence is TGTGCCAGCAGGTACTCGCTAGCGGGAAGGTACAATGAGCAGTTCTTC. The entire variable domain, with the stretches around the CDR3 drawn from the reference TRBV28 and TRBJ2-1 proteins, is DVKVTQSSRYLVKRTGEKVFLECVQDMDHENMFWYRQDPGLGLRLIYFSYDVKMKEKGDIPEGYSVSREKKERFSLILESASTNQTSMYLCASRYSLAGRYNEQFFGPGTRLTVL.